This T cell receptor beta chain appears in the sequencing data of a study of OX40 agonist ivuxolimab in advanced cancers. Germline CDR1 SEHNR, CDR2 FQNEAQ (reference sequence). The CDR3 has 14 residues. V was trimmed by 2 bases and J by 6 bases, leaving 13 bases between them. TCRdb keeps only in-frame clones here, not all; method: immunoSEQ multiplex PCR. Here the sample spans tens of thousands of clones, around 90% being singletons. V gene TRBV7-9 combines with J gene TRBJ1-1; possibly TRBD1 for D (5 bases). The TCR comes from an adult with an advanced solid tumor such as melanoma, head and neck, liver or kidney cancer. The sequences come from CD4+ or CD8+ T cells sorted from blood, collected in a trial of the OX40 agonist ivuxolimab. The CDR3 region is CASSLKGVNPEAFF. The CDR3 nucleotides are TGTGCCAGCAGCTTAAAAGGGGTTAATCCTGAAGCTTTCTTT.